This T cell receptor beta chain is drawn from a study of T cells in Graves' hyperthyroidism and ophthalmopathy. Germline CDR1 MNHEY, CDR2 SVGAGI. The CDR3 totals 16 residues. V shed 3 bases and J shed 0 bases, with 13 bases lying between them. Amplification yielded TCR beta CDR3 regions, with RNA transcripts as the source. A set of HTBI primers served as the primers for a first-round RT-PCR of the TCR CDR3. One entry per CDR3 protein results from TCRdb running MiXCR on the multiplex PCR reads. The table shows about 300,000 distinct CDR3 sequences, with approximately 26% occurring only once. The study collected blood at first hyperthyroidism diagnosis, before any ophthalmopathy symptoms arose.

The specimen sequenced was blood. The sequence derives from a man aged 35 to 55 with Graves' hyperthyroidism that later progressed to Graves' ophthalmopathy. The chain joins TRBV6-5 to TRBJ2-3, with a possible D match to TRBD2 (5 bases). The CDR3 reads CASSYIGWRSTDTQYF. In nucleotides, the CDR3 is TGTGCCAGCAGTTATATTGGGTGGAGGAGCACAGATACGCAGTATTTT.